This T cell receptor (beta chain) comes out of a study of vaccination effects on CD4 cells after COVID-19. Method: immunoSEQ multiplex PCR; TCRdb's copy keeps in-frame clones and lacks some. The table lists fewer than 15,000 clones, around 73% of them singletons, with around 34% in the top ten. Antigen-specific CD4+ T cell clonotypes were called by their expansion after viral peptide-pool culture in ViraFEST. Culture proceeded for 10 days, and CD4+ T cells were then isolated. The person had a PCR-confirmed SARS-CoV-2 infection during March to December 2020. Everyone in the study got two shots of either the BNT162b2 or mRNA-1273 vaccine. Per germline, CDR1 SGHRS and CDR2 YFSETQ. This CDR3 contains 13 residues. Trimming took off 2 bases at V and 5 bases at J, with 8 bases between the two ends. This clone was seen a single time. Its antigen is undetermined. Whole-study findings and limits: Clones that were induced by infection or by vaccine showed marked contraction late after vaccination. New vaccine-induced clones made up most post-vaccine spike-reactive clones in convalescents.

Sequences were derived from CD4+ T cells from PBMCs cultured with HCoV-NL63 spike peptides, sampled after COVID-19 vaccination. The TCR was taken from a human donor who had a prior SARS-CoV-2 infection. The chain joins TRBV5-1 to TRBJ2-1; D uncertain. The CDR3 bases are TGCGCCAGCAGCTTCATGGAGCACAATGAGCAGTTCTTC. It codes for CASSFMEHNEQFF.